This T cell receptor (beta chain) is drawn from a study of identifying expanded T cells in peripheral blood. CDR3 length: 14 residues. The germline V gene encodes CDR1 MNHNS and CDR2 SASEGT. V was trimmed by 4 bases and J by 2 bases, leaving 9 bases between them. Collection occurred without any documented infections or immune events in donors. Comments on this clone: The target antigen is unknown.

Study-level results: Over approximately two and four weeks, about 16 and 20 clones changed, versus 1.2 between replicates. Across healthy donors, higher total template counts meant significantly greater roughly 2-week count variance.

Profiled with immunoSEQ multiplex PCR; TCRdb holds only in-frame clones, not every one. The sample includes under 150,000 clones, around 84% of them seen just once. This TCR was sampled from a person aged 18 to 75 in good health. Sequenced material: blood. The V and J genes are TRBV6-1 and TRBJ1-5, with a tentative D call TRBD1 (5 bases). CDR3: CASSAGRGNQPQHF. CDR3 sequence (DNA): TGTGCCAGCAGTGCCGGCAGGGGCAATCAGCCCCAGCATTTT.